This TCR beta chain was observed in a study of T-cell memory formation after mild COVID-19. Study results and caveats: Contracting clones from day 15 to 85 had balanced CD4/CD8; later expanders favoured CD4+. Nothing showed for sure that second-wave clones peaking on day 37 were SARS-CoV-2 specific. Contracting CD4+ clones sat mainly in CM and EM; CD8+ in EMRA. In pre-infection memory, a portion of responding clones appeared, which suggested that cross-reactive memory joined.

The CDR3 spans 18 residues. Germline lookup yields CDR1 LGHNA and CDR2 YSLEER. V lost 0 bases, J lost 5 bases, and 22 bases lay in between. TCRdb fed the 5' RACE reads into MiXCR, producing one record per CDR3 protein. The repertoire holds roughly 600,000 distinct CDR3 sequences, with over 15% as singletons. This clonotype appeared a few times. Its target is not known. This receptor was obtained from an adult woman who had mild COVID-19 (a few samples of this study predate the infection). Cell type and time point are not known. The specimen was PBMCs or a T cell subset sorted from them (not recorded which). The genes are TRBV4-3 and TRBJ2-5; D could derive from TRBD1 or TRBD2 (5 bases each). The CDR3 here is CASSQEKTGTDYLETQYF. In DNA, the CDR3 is TGCGCCAGCAGCCAAGAAAAAACCGGGACGGATTATTTGGAGACCCAGTACTTC.